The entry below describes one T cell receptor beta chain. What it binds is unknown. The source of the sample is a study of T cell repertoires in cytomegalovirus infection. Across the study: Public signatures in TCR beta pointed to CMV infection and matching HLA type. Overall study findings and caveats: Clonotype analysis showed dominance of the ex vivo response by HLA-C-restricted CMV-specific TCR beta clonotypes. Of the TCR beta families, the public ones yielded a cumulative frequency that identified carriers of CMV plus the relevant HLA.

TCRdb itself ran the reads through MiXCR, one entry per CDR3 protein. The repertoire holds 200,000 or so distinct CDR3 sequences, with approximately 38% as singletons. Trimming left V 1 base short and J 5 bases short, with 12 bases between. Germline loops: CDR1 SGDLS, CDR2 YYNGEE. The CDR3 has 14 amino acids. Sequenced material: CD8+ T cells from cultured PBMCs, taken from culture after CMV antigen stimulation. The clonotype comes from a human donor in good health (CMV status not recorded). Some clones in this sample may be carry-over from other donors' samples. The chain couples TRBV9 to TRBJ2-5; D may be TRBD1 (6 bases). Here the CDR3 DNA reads TGTGCCAGCAGCGTAAGGGACATCCAGGAGACCCAGTACTTC. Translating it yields CASSVRDIQETQYF.